The 14 T cell receptor beta chains in this list originate from one sample, sequenced in a study of OX40 agonist ivuxolimab in advanced cancers. Here immunoSEQ multiplex PCR was the method, and the copy in TCRdb shows in-frame clones only, minus some. This table holds about 69,000 clones, roughly nine tenths found once. Sequences were derived from CD4+ or CD8+ T cells sorted from blood, sampled in a trial of the OX40 agonist ivuxolimab. These TCRs come from an adult with an advanced solid tumor such as melanoma, head and neck, liver or kidney cancer.

The CDR3 sequence is CASDWTGSSWDEQFF. The CDR3 bases are TGCGCCAGCGATTGGACAGGGAGCTCCTGGGATGAGCAGTTCTTC. The chain employs TRBV5-1 and TRBJ2-1; 8 positions match TRBD1. Germline values: CDR1 SGHRS, CDR2 YFSETQ. This CDR3 is 15 amino acids long. V trimming: 7 bases; J trimming: 8 bases; junction bases outside the gene matches: 14.

The chain combines TRBV4-1 with TRBJ2-1, with 9 bases that match TRBD2. Germline lookup yields CDR1 MGHRA and CDR2 YSYEKL. V trimming: 4 bases; J trimming: 5 bases; junction bases outside the gene matches: 12. The CDR3 has 17 amino acids. CDR3 bases: TGCGCCAGCAGCCCCCTGGGTAGCGGGAGAGTCGACAATGAGCAGTTCTTC. This translates into CASSPLGSGRVDNEQFF.

The chain employs TRBV4-1 and TRBJ2-5; D is ambiguous. The germline V gene has CDR1 MGHRA and CDR2 YSYEKL. V lost 4 bases, J lost 5 bases, and 11 bases lay in between. This CDR3 is built from 13 residues. The CDR3 region is CASSLVPSETQYF. The CDR3, as DNA: TGCGCCAGCAGCCTAGTCCCGTCGGAGACCCAGTACTTC.

This chain uses TRBV5-3 with TRBJ2-7, with D perhaps matching TRBD2 (7 bases). TRBV5-3 is an open reading frame whose function is uncertain. The CDR3 has 15 amino acids. V was clipped by 0 bases and J by 4 bases, with 14 bases between them. CDR3 region: CARSLVVGGLYEQYF. CDR3 nucleotides: TGTGCCAGAAGCTTGGTAGTAGGGGGACTATACGAGCAGTACTTC.

The rearrangement links TRBV7-6 to TRBJ2-3; no firm D call. The CDR3 consists of 13 residues. From germline, CDR1 is SGHVS and CDR2 FNYEAQ. V lost 5 bases and J 1 base, leaving 7 bases between the germline ends. For the CDR3, the DNA is TGTGCCAGCAGCGACCCTCGCACAGATACGCAGTATTTT. The encoded protein is CASSDPRTDTQYF.

This clone appeared a few times. V and J are TRBV7-2 and TRBJ1-1; D is uncertain. Deletions cut 4 bases from V and 4 bases from J, with 10 bases between. This CDR3 has 13 residues. CDR1 and CDR2 from the germline V gene are SGHTA and FQGNSA. CDR3 bases: TGTGCCAGCAGCTGGGGTCCTTCCACTGAAGCTTTCTTT. It encodes CASSWGPSTEAFF.

This clone was counted once. The CDR3 spells CAISEPYTEAFF. The CDR3 region has the DNA TGTGCCATCAGCGAGCCTTACACTGAAGCTTTCTTT. This sequence joins TRBV10-3 and TRBJ1-1; D ambiguous. This CDR3 is built from 12 residues. Germline V gene lookup returns CDR1 ENHRY and CDR2 SYGVKD. Trimming shortened V by 6 bases and J by 3 bases, and 8 bases separated the two germline ends.

The chain couples TRBV30 to TRBJ1-5; D is unresolved. The CDR3 contains 13 residues. Trimming cost V 0 bases and J 5 bases, with 8 bases left between them. The germline V gene encodes CDR1 GTSNPN and CDR2 SVGIG (reference sequence). The CDR3 nucleotides read TGTGCCTGGAGTGTACTTAATGATCAGCCCCAGCATTTT. It yields the protein CAWSVLNDQPQHF.

The chain uses TRBV25-1 and TRBJ2-1, with D uncertain. CDR1 and CDR2 from the germline V gene are MGHDK and SYGVNS. The CDR3 consists of 14 residues. Trimming took 4 bases from V and 0 from J, leaving 7 bases between them. The CDR3, as DNA: TGTGCCAGCAGTGGATACAGCTCCTACAATGAGCAGTTCTTC. This translates into CASSGYSSYNEQFF.

Only one count was recorded for this clone. This chain connects TRBV5-5 to TRBJ2-1, with 8 bases fitting TRBD2. This CDR3 is 15 amino acids long. The V and J ends lost 2 bases and 4 bases, in that order; junction bases with no gene match: 5. CDR1 is SGHKS, CDR2 YYEKEE, per germline (reference sequence). Written as DNA, the CDR3 is TGTGCCAGCAGCTTTTCAACTAGCGGTTACAATGAGCAGTTCTTC. Amino acid sequence: CASSFSTSGYNEQFF.

CDR3 sequence (DNA): TGTGCCAGCAGTGAATACGAGTCGGGATACGAGCAGTACTTC. The encoded protein is CASSEYESGYEQYF. This rearrangement joins TRBV25-1 to TRBJ2-7; tentatively, D is TRBD2 (5 bases). Germline CDR1 and CDR2: MGHDK and SYGVNS. V lost 0 bases and J lost 4, with 10 bases in between. The CDR3 extends over 14 amino acids.

The count of this clone is one. The chain uses TRBV5-4 and TRBJ2-7; D is possibly TRBD2 (5 bases). From germline, CDR1 is SGHNT and CDR2 YYREEE (reference sequence). The CDR3 length is 15 residues. V was pared by 1 base and J by 5 bases, with 16 bases between. The DNA of the CDR3 is TGTGCCAGCAGCTTGTCTTGGGGAGAGGGCGACGAGCAGTACTTC. Amino acid sequence: CASSLSWGEGDEQYF.

This chain joins TRBV6-1 and TRBJ2-3, with D uncertain. Per germline, CDR1 MNHNS and CDR2 SASEGT. The CDR3 length is 12 residues. Trimming stripped 2 bases from V and 5 bases from J, with 5 bases between. DNA for the CDR3: TGTGCCAGCAGTGAAATAGAAGATACGCAGTATTTT. It translates to CASSEIEDTQYF.

V gene TRBV27 combines with J gene TRBJ1-4; D not certain. Germline CDR1 reads MNHEY; CDR2 reads SMNVEV (reference sequence). V dropped 7 bases and J dropped 1 base, with 10 bases sitting between them. The CDR3 spans 14 residues. CDR3 residues: CASMPRQTNEKLFF. The CDR3 DNA follows: TGTGCCAGCATGCCACGACAAACTAATGAAAAACTGTTTTTT.